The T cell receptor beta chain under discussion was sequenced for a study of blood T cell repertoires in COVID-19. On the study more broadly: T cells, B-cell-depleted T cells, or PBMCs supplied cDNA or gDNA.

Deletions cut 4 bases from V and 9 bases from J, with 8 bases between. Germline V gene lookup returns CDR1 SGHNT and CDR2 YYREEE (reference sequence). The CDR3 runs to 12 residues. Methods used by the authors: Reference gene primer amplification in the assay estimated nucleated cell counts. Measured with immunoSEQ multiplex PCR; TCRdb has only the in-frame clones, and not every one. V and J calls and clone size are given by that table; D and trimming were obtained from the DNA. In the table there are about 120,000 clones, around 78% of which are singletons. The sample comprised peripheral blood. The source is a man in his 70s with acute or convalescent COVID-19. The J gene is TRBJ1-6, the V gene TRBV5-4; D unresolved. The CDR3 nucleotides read TGTGCCAGCAGCCGGGAGATTTCACCCCTCCACTTT. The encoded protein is CASSREISPLHF.